This is a list of T cell receptor beta chains from one sample in a study of T cells in Graves' hyperthyroidism and ophthalmopathy. One entry per CDR3 protein results from TCRdb running MiXCR on the multiplex PCR reads. The data contain roughly 570,000 distinct CDR3 sequences, around 42% of them singletons. Sample: peripheral blood or thyroid tissue (not recorded which). These receptors were taken from a woman between 18 and 30 years old with Graves' hyperthyroidism. The CDR3 runs from the conserved cysteine through the conserved F or W. The order of the fields is J gene, D gene, clone size, V gene, CDR3 DNA, CDR3 protein. A D gene is named only where the DNA matches it firmly. Clone size appears in some rows only: once, few, many, or a class for an expanded clone.

>TRBJ1-5|-|-|TRBV7-2
TGTGCCAGCAGCTTACAGTCCCAGCATTTT
CASSLQSQHF
>TRBJ1-6|TRBD1|-|TRBV2
TGTGCCAGCAGGGGACAGGGGAATCAGCCCCTCCACTTT
CASRGQGNQPLHF
>TRBJ2-7|-|many|TRBV12-3/TRBV12-4
TGTGCCAGCAGTTGGACGGGCTACGAGCAGTACTTC
CASSWTGYEQYF
>TRBJ2-7|-|-|TRBV20-1
TGCAGTGCTAGGGACCAATTTGCAGGGACGGCCGGGGAGCAGTACTTC
CSARDQFAGTAGEQYF
>TRBJ1-5|-|many|TRBV12-3/TRBV12-4
TGTGCCAGCAGTCCCTCAGGGACGCCTAGCAATCAGCCCCAGCATTTT
CASSPSGTPSNQPQHF
>TRBJ1-2|-|-|TRBV5-6
TGTGCTAGAGATCTGGGCGGGACGATGGATGGCTACACCTTC
CARDLGGTMDGYTF
>TRBJ2-1|TRBD2|many|TRBV29-1
TGCAGCGGTGGGACTAGCGGGATTCGGGCGGACAATGAGCAGTTCTTC
CSGGTSGIRADNEQFF
>TRBJ2-3|TRBD1|-|TRBV20-1
TGCAGTGCTAGGCAGGGGGCAGGAGATACGCAGTATTTT
CSARQGAGDTQYF
>TRBJ2-7|-|-|TRBV2
TGTGCTAGCGTTGGCCCCCAGTACTTC
CASVGPQYF
>TRBJ1-1|-|many|TRBV20-1
TGCAGTGCTAGACAGAACACTGAAGCTTTCTTT
CSARQNTEAFF
>TRBJ2-7|TRBD2|few|TRBV6-2/TRBV6-3
TGTGCCAGCAGTGGGTGGACTAGCGGGAGCCACGAGCAGTACTTC
CASSGWTSGSHEQYF
>TRBJ1-1|-|-|TRBV29-1
TGCAGCGTTGACAAAGGCTTGACTTTCTTT
CSVDKGLTFF
>TRBJ2-7|TRBD1|many|TRBV29-1
TGCAGCGTTGGTGGGACAGGGAGGGTTTCGACCTACGAGCAGTACTTC
CSVGGTGRVSTYEQYF
>TRBJ2-7|TRBD1|once|TRBV11-2
TGTGCCAGCAAGGAGGACAGGGGCTACGAGCAGTACTTC
CASKEDRGYEQYF
>TRBJ2-2|-|-|TRBV10-3
TGTGCCATCAGTCTTGGGGACACCGGGGAGCTGTTTTTT
CAISLGDTGELFF
>TRBJ1-1|-|-|TRBV15
TGTGCCACCAGCAGGACATACATGCAAGGTACTGAAGCTTTCTTT
CATSRTYMQGTEAFF
>TRBJ1-1|-|-|TRBV20-1
TGCAGTGCTAGAGATCAATTAGGGGAAGCTTTCTTT
CSARDQLGEAFF
>TRBJ2-7|TRBD2|many|TRBV9
TGTGCCAGCAGCGTAGGGACTAGCGGCCCGCAGTACTTC
CASSVGTSGPQYF
>TRBJ2-2|TRBD2|-|TRBV20-1
TGCAGTGCTCCCGCAGGGACTAGCGGGGAGCTGTTTTTT
CSAPAGTSGELFF
>TRBJ2-5|TRBD2|-|TRBV10-3
TGTGCCATCAGTGAGTCGAAGGGAGGGGTCGATCAGCCCCAGTACTTC
CAISESKGGVDQPQYF
>TRBJ1-4|-|once|TRBV29-1
TGCAGCGTTGAGCTCCCATGGTCGGCCGGGGAAAAACTGTTTTTT
CSVELPWSAGEKLFF
>TRBJ2-5|TRBD2|many|TRBV3-1
TGTGCCAGCAGCCAAGATACGGGGAGGGCAGAGACCCAGTACTTC
CASSQDTGRAETQYF
>TRBJ1-4|-|-|TRBV6-4
TGTGCCAGCAGTTACCTGGGAAGGCGCCTTAATGAAAAACTGTTTTTT
CASSYLGRRLNEKLFF
>TRBJ2-5|TRBD1|-|TRBV7-2
TGTGCCAGCAGCTTGGACAGGGGTCAGCCCCAGTACTTC
CASSLDRGQPQYF
>TRBJ2-2|-|-|TRBV3-1
TGTGCCAGCAGCCAAGACCCGGCCGGGGAGCTGTTTTTT
CASSQDPAGELFF
>TRBJ2-4|TRBD1|-|TRBV9
TGTGCCAGCAGCCCGGACAGGGGAGGGATTCAGTACTTC
CASSPDRGGIQYF
>TRBJ1-1|-|many|TRBV5-1
TGCGCCAGCAGCTTGGAGACAGGGAACACTGAAGCTTTCTTT
CASSLETGNTEAFF
>TRBJ2-7|-|few|TRBV6-6
TGTGCCAGCAGTTACTCCGGCGACTACGAGCAGTACTTC
CASSYSGDYEQYF
>TRBJ2-7|-|many|TRBV4-1
TGCGCCAGCAGCCAATCGGCGCGGCCTAGTTCCTACGAGCAGTACTTC
CASSQSARPSSYEQYF
>TRBJ1-2|-|many|TRBV14
TGTGCCAGCAGCCAGTGGCAGGACTATGGCTACACCTTC
CASSQWQDYGYTF
>TRBJ2-5|TRBD2|few|TRBV7-8
TGTGCCAGCAGCTTAGGACTAGCGGGAGTCACTGAGACCCAGTACTTC
CASSLGLAGVTETQYF
>TRBJ1-4|-|-|TRBV5-5
TGTGCCAGCAGCTTAGAGACAGTTGCTGGAAAACTGTTTTTT
CASSLETVAGKLFF
>TRBJ1-1|-|many|TRBV4-1
TGCGCCAGCAGCCGCGAAGGTTCCGGATGGACTGAAGCTTTCTTT
CASSREGSGWTEAFF
>TRBJ1-2|-|few|TRBV29-1
TGCAGCGTTAGGGCAGGGAATGACTATGGCTACACCTTC
CSVRAGNDYGYTF
>TRBJ1-3|TRBD1|few|TRBV11-2
TGTGCCAGCAGCCCGACAGACAGGGCCAGCTCTGGAAACACCATATATTTT
CASSPTDRASSGNTIYF
>TRBJ2-7|TRBD2|-|TRBV12-3/TRBV12-4
TGTGCCAGCACCTCCCCCCTAGCGGGACCCTCCTACGAGCAGTACTTC
CASTSPLAGPSYEQYF
>TRBJ1-2|-|many|TRBV6-5
TGTGCCAGCAGATGGCAGGGTGCCGATTTCTATGGCTACACCTTC
CASRWQGADFYGYTF
>TRBJ2-5|TRBD2|many|TRBV12-3/TRBV12-4
TGTGCCAGCAGTTTAGCGCGGGGGTACGGGAGAGAGACCCAGTACTTC
CASSLARGYGRETQYF
>TRBJ1-1|-|many|TRBV7-2
TGTGCCAGCAGCCGATCAGGGGTTATCGCTGAAGCTTTCTTT
CASSRSGVIAEAFF
>TRBJ1-2|-|many|TRBV5-1
TGCGCCAGCAGCTTGGAACAGGGTGTTTACACCTTC
CASSLEQGVYTF